Following are 20 T cell receptor beta chains from one sample sequenced in a study of cytomegalovirus exposure and HLA in healthy donors (dated by TCRdb to about 2017). Libraries were built with the immunoSEQ multiplex PCR assay. In TCRdb, the immuneACCESS table is reduced to in-frame sequences with V and J assigned. These tables do not hold every clone; where another copy was compared, an unresolved V gene accounts for under half, and the others remain unexplained. The sample table records roughly 150,000 clones; roughly 86% of these occur just once. 4% to 4.5% of the sample goes to the ten largest clones. Sequenced sample: PBMCs. The receptors originated from a man younger than 30 in good health and CMV-seropositive.

The chain couples TRBV9 to TRBJ2-6, with TRBD1 identical over 8 bases. Looked up from germline, CDR1 is SGDLS and CDR2 is YYNGEE. CDR3 length: 18 residues. Unmatched junction bases numbered 11, after V lost 4 bases and J lost 2 bases. The CDR3 loop is CASSLHDRGSPGANVLTF. Written as DNA, the CDR3 is TGTGCCAGCAGCTTACACGACAGGGGCTCTCCTGGGGCCAACGTCCTGACTTTC.

The J gene is TRBJ1-2, the V gene TRBV5-1, with 10 bases aligning to TRBD1. The CDR3 length is 14 residues. V lost 4 bases, J lost 8 bases, and 8 bases stayed unmatched. Germline V lookup: CDR1 SGHRS, CDR2 YFSETQ. CDR3 coding DNA: TGCGCCAGCAGCCCGGGACAGGGGATGGGAGGCTACACCTTC. It encodes CASSPGQGMGGYTF.

A single count supports this clone. One end of the junction varies from germline; a read error may be responsible. The genes are TRBV7-8 and TRBJ2-7; 11 bases are a match to TRBD2. CDR1 and CDR2 from the germline V gene are SGHVS and FQNEAQ. This CDR3 contains 13 residues. DNA of the CDR3: TGTGCCAGCAGCTTATACTTAGCGGGAGGGGTGAACTTC. This encodes CASSLYLAGGVNF.

This sequence joins TRBV6-1 and TRBJ1-2, with TRBD1 matching over 9 bases. From germline, CDR1 is MNHNS and CDR2 SASEGT. The CDR3 contains 14 residues. The J segment lost 8 bases and the V segment lost 1 base, leaving 5 bases of the junction unmatched. This CDR3 is CASSEVQGAGGYTF. The CDR3 coding sequence is TGTGCCAGCAGTGAAGTACAGGGGGCTGGCGGCTACACCTTC.

The genes are TRBV28 and TRBJ2-7, with 12 bases that match TRBD2. The junction had 5 bases not matched to a gene; V was cut back by 6 bases and J by 2 bases. CDR3 length: 15 amino acids. The germline V gene has CDR1 MDHEN and CDR2 SYDVKM. CDR3 sequence (DNA): TGTGCCAGCAGATTGACTAGCGGGAGCCCCTACGAGCAGTACTTC. Translation: CASRLTSGSPYEQYF.

This rearrangement joins TRBV29-1 to TRBJ1-1; no clear D. V lost 2 bases, J lost 1 base, and 5 bases lay in between. Per the germline V gene, CDR1 is SQVTM and CDR2 is ANQGSEA. This CDR3 has 12 amino acids. Written as DNA, the CDR3 is TGCAGCGTTGAACGAGAGAACACTGAAGCTTTCTTT. Its protein is CSVERENTEAFF.

This sequence joins TRBV2 and TRBJ1-4, with a tentative D call TRBD1 (5 bases). CDR3 length equals 13 residues. Germline V gene lookup returns CDR1 SNHLY and CDR2 FYNNEI. V was trimmed by 8 bases and J by 2 bases, leaving 9 bases between them. The CDR3: CASGRGTNEKLFF. In DNA form, the CDR3 reads TGTGCCAGCGGACGGGGGACTAATGAAAAACTGTTTTTT.

The chain employs TRBV19 and TRBJ1-4; TRBD1 agrees at 8 bases. After removal of 3 bases from V and 5 bases from J, the junction contained 5 bases not matched to a gene. The CDR3 loop spans 15 amino acids. The V gene's germline CDR1 is LNHDA and CDR2 SQIVND (reference sequence). CDR3 loop: CASSIGRGRNEKLFF. CDR3 bases: TGTGCCAGTAGTATCGGCAGGGGGCGGAATGAAAAACTGTTTTTT.

CDR3 region: CASSLQDRPEAFF. The DNA for the CDR3 is TGTGCCAGCAGCTTACAGGACAGACCTGAAGCTTTCTTT. The chain employs TRBV7-8 and TRBJ1-1, with TRBD1 as a possible D gene (6 bases). The V and J ends lost 2 bases and 6 bases respectively, with 10 bases between them. CDR1 and CDR2 from the germline V gene are SGHVS and FQNEAQ. The CDR3 has 13 residues.

The V gene is TRBV30, the J gene TRBJ1-1, with D unresolved. V was trimmed by 3 bases and J by 1 base, leaving 12 bases between them. Germline loops: CDR1 GTSNPN, CDR2 SVGIG (reference sequence). The CDR3 totals 14 residues. CDR3 DNA: TGTGCCTGGAGCTGGCAGGCCTGGAACACTGAAGCTTTCTTT. Translated: CAWSWQAWNTEAFF.

The chain couples TRBV28 to TRBJ2-1, with D possibly matching TRBD1 (5 bases). CDR1 and CDR2 from the germline V gene are MDHEN and SYDVKM. The length of the CDR3 is 18 residues. V shed 3 bases and J shed 0 bases, with 18 bases lying between them. The CDR3 here is CASSFAFRDRFSYNEQFF. Here the CDR3 DNA reads TGTGCCAGCAGTTTCGCCTTCAGGGATCGCTTCTCCTACAATGAGCAGTTCTTC.

This sequence joins TRBV28 and TRBJ1-1, with TRBD1 identical over 9 bases. Germline V gives CDR1 MDHEN, CDR2 SYDVKM. V trimming: 4 bases; J trimming: 0 bases; junction bases outside the gene matches: 3. This CDR3 contains 15 residues. As DNA, the CDR3 is TGTGCCAGCAGTTCGGGACAGGGAATGAACACTGAAGCTTTCTTT. It codes for CASSSGQGMNTEAFF.

This rearrangement joins TRBV19 to TRBJ2-5, with 8 bases matching TRBD1. Germline values: CDR1 LNHDA, CDR2 SQIVND (reference sequence). J lost 5 bases, V lost 9 bases, and 8 bases had no gene match. CDR3 length: 13 residues. The CDR3 is CASHPRGRETQYF. CDR3 in DNA: TGTGCCAGCCATCCCAGGGGGCGGGAGACCCAGTACTTC.

The genes are TRBV11-2 and TRBJ2-1; no firm D call. Germline V gene data show CDR1 as SGHAT and CDR2 as FQNNGV. V lost 3 bases, J lost 4 bases, and 16 bases lay in between. This CDR3 comprises 16 residues. In nucleotides, the CDR3 is TGTGCCAGCAGCTTCAGCGAAAGAGTACCGTACAATGAGCAGTTCTTC. Its translation is CASSFSERVPYNEQFF.

This clone was detected a few times. In DNA form, the CDR3 reads TGTGCCAGCCTCTCCTCGGGACAATTCTTTAGCAATCAGCCCCAGCATTTT. Its protein is CASLSSGQFFSNQPQHF. The chain joins TRBV28 to TRBJ1-5; possible D gene TRBD1, 6 bases. There are 17 residues in the CDR3. Germline CDR1 reads MDHEN; CDR2 reads SYDVKM. V was pared by 8 bases and J by 0 bases, with 20 bases between.

This clone occurred a few times. The genes are TRBV7-2 and TRBJ2-1, with 9 nucleotides matching TRBD2. V was pared by 5 bases and J by 9 bases, with 8 bases of the junction left unmatched. This CDR3 has 14 residues. Germline CDR1 and CDR2: SGHTA and FQGNSA. The CDR3 loop is CASSLGLAYREQFF. For the CDR3, the DNA is TGTGCCAGCAGCCTGGGACTAGCATATCGTGAGCAGTTCTTC.

This clone was recorded only once. This chain joins TRBV6-1 and TRBJ2-1; D unclear. Trimming took 1 base from V and 0 from J, leaving 7 bases between them. From germline, CDR1 is MNHNS and CDR2 SASEGT. The CDR3 is 15 amino acids. The CDR3 DNA follows: TGTGCCAGCAGTGAAGTGGAGAGCTCCTACAATGAGCAGTTCTTC. Translating it yields CASSEVESSYNEQFF.

The CDR3 nucleotides read TGCGCCAGCAGTGAGTCGGACGGGAAACCCTACGAGCAGTACTTC. Its translation: CASSESDGKPYEQYF. The chain employs TRBV10-2 and TRBJ2-7; possibly TRBD2 for D (5 bases). With 0 bases removed from V and 2 bases from J, the gap between germline ends came to 11 bases. This CDR3 is built from 15 residues. Germline V gene data show CDR1 as WSHSY and CDR2 as SAAADI.

This chain connects TRBV7-9 to TRBJ2-1, with 10 nucleotides matching TRBD2. V was clipped by 4 bases and J by 3 bases; unmatched bases: 9. The CDR3 has 17 amino acids. The germline CDR1 and CDR2 sequences are SEHNR and FQNEAQ (reference sequence). Written as DNA, the CDR3 is TGTGCCAGCAGCTCTACTAGCGGGAAGGCTCTCTACAATGAGCAGTTCTTC. Its translation: CASSSTSGKALYNEQFF.

This clone was seen only a few times. The V and J genes are TRBV2 and TRBJ1-5, with 8 bases identical to TRBD1. The CDR3 contains 15 residues. Trimming at V came to 7 bases and at J to 1 base, leaving 6 bases not matched to a gene. Germline lookup yields CDR1 SNHLY and CDR2 FYNNEI. CDR3 in amino acids: CASKDRVGSNQPQHF. CDR3 DNA: TGTGCCAGCAAGGACAGGGTTGGCAGCAATCAGCCCCAGCATTTT.